This TCR beta chain was sequenced in a study of T cells in Graves' hyperthyroidism and ophthalmopathy. TCR beta CDR3 regions were amplified from RNA. A first-round RT-PCR of the TCR CDR3 used the HTBI primer set. TCRdb re-called the multiplex PCR reads with MiXCR, one entry per CDR3 protein. The sample shows 250,000 to 300,000 distinct CDR3 sequences, less than 20% of them seen only once. This clonotype has a handful of counts. CDR1 and CDR2 from the germline V gene are SGHTS and YDEGEE. The CDR3 loop spans 15 amino acids. V trimming: 4 bases; J trimming: 9 bases; junction bases outside the gene matches: 10.

V is TRBV5-8 and J is TRBJ2-7; TRBD2 aligns across 13 bases. Source material: blood. This sequence was found in a man aged 45-60 years with Graves' ophthalmopathy. CDR3 sequence (DNA): TGTGCCAGCAGCGAAACAAGGACTAGCGGGAGCGGGCAGTACTTC. Its protein is CASSETRTSGSGQYF.